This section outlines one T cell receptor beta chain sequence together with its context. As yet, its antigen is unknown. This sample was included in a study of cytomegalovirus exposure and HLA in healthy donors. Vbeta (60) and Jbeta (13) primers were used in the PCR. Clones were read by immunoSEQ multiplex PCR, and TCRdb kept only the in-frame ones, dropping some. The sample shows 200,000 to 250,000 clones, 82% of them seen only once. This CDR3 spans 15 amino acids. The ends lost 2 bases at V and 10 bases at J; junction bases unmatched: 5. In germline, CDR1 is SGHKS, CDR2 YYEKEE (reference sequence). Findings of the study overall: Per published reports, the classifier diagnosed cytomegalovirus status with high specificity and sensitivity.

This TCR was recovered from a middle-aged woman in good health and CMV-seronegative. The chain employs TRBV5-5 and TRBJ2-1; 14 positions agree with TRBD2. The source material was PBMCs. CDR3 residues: CASSFGTSGREEQFF. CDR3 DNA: TGTGCCAGCAGCTTCGGGACTAGCGGGAGAGAAGAGCAGTTCTTC.